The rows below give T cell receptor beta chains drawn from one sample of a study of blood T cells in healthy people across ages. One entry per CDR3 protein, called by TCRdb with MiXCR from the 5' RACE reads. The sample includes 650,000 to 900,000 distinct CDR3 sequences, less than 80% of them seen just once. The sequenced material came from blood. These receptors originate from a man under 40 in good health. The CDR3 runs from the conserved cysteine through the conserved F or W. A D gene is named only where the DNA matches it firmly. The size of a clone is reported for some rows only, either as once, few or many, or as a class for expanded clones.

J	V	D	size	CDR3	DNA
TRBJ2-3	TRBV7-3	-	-	CASSPTTNPDTQYF	TGTGCCAGCAGCCCAACCACGAACCCGGATACGCAGTATTTT
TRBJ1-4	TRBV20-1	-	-	CSARDEEGGDEKLFF	TGCAGTGCTAGAGATGAGGAGGGAGGGGACGAAAAACTGTTTTTT
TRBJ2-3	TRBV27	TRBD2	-	CASKQRGATTDTQYF	TGTGCCAGCAAACAGCGGGGGGCGACCACAGATACGCAGTATTTT
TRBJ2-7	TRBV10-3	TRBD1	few	CATTGDQYEQYF	TGTGCCACAACAGGGGATCAATACGAGCAGTACTTC
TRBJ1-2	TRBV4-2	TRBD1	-	CASSQDRTGGPTSGYTF	TGTGCCAGCAGCCAAGATCGCACAGGGGGCCCTACGAGTGGCTACACCTTC
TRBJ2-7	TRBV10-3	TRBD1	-	CAISSRDRDDEQYF	TGTGCCATCAGTTCCCGGGACAGGGACGACGAGCAGTACTTC
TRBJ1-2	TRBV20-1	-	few	CSARGETSYGYTF	TGCAGTGCTAGAGGGGAGACTAGCTATGGCTACACCTTC
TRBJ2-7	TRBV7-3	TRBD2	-	CASSLAAGAMNEQYF	TGTGCCAGCAGCTTGGCAGCGGGGGCGATGAATGAGCAGTACTTC
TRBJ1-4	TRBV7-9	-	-	CASSRGSAEKLFF	TGTGCCAGCAGTAGGGGTTCGGCTGAAAAACTGTTTTTT
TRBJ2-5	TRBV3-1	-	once	CASSQVAVATETQYF	TGTGCCAGCAGCCAAGTAGCGGTGGCGACGGAGACCCAGTACTTC
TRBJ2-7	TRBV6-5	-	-	CASTRTASAYEQYF	TGTGCCAGCACCAGGACAGCCAGCGCCTACGAGCAGTACTTC
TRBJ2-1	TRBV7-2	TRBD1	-	CASSRRTGDGEQFF	TGTGCCAGCAGCCGGCGGACAGGGGACGGTGAGCAGTTCTTC
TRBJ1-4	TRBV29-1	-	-	CSVLKGLGNEKLFF	TGCAGCGTTTTAAAGGGCCTAGGAAATGAAAAACTGTTTTTT
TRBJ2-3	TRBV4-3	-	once	CASSQEWDTDTQYF	TGCGCCAGCAGCCAAGAGTGGGACACAGATACGCAGTATTTT
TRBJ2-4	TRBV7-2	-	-	CASSPRGGGLAKNIQYF	TGTGCCAGCAGCCCAAGGGGGGGGGGCTTAGCCAAAAACATTCAGTACTTC
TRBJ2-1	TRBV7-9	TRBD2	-	CASSLGGGFDNEQFF	TGTGCCAGCAGCTTAGGCGGGGGTTTTGACAATGAGCAGTTCTTC
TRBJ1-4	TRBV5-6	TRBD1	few	CASSPNQGVGEKLFF	TGTGCCAGCAGTCCGAACCAGGGGGTCGGTGAAAAACTGTTTTTT
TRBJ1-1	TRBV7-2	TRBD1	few	CASSVQGRMNTEAFF	TGTGCCAGCAGCGTACAGGGGCGGATGAACACTGAAGCTTTCTTT
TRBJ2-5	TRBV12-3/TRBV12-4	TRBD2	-	CASSLSLAGAREQYF	TGTGCCAGCAGTTTATCCTTGGCGGGAGCTCGGGAGCAGTACTTC
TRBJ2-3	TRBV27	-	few	CASSLSRPGYTDTQYF	TGTGCCAGCAGTTTATCGAGGCCAGGGTACACAGATACGCAGTATTTT
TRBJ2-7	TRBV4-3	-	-	CASAPSFRAYEQYF	TGCGCCAGCGCCCCGAGCTTTAGGGCCTACGAGCAGTACTTC
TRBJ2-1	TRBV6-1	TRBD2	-	CASTRTSGGNEQFF	TGTGCCAGCACCAGGACTAGCGGGGGCAATGAGCAGTTCTTC
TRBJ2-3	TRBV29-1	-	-	CSVGGGASSTDTQYF	TGCAGCGTTGGAGGGGGGGCCTCTAGCACAGATACGCAGTATTTT
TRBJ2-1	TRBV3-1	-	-	CASSQERGLRANEQFF	TGTGCCAGCAGCCAAGAGCGGGGGCTAAGGGCAAATGAGCAGTTCTTC
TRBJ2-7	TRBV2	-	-	CASSGMSSYEQYF	TGTGCCAGCAGTGGCATGAGCTCCTACGAGCAGTACTTC
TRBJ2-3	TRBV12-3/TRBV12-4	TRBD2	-	CASGSGGAQTDTQYF	TGTGCCAGCGGTAGCGGGGGGGCACAGACAGATACGCAGTATTTT
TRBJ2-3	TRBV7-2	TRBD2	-	CASGRGVTDTQYF	TGTGCCTCCGGACGGGGGGTAACAGATACGCAGTATTTT
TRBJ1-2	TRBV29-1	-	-	CSVEDVETGFLYGYTF	TGCAGCGTTGAAGATGTCGAGACAGGATTTCTTTATGGCTACACCTTC
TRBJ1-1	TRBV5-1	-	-	CASSLVPLTTEAFF	TGCGCCAGCAGCTTGGTCCCGTTAACAACTGAAGCTTTCTTT
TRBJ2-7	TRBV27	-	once	CASSLRGGGAYERYF	TGTGCCAGCAGTTTAAGGGGCGGCGGAGCCTACGAACGGTACTTC
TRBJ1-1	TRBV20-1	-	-	CSARGSVEAFF	TGCAGTGCTAGAGGGAGCGTTGAAGCTTTCTTT
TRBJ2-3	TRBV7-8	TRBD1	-	CASSSQGAGTDTQYF	TGTGCCAGCAGCTCACAGGGGGCAGGCACAGATACGCAGTATTTT
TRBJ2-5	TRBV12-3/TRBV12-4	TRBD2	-	CASSLGGGRTQYF	TGTGCCAGCAGTTTGGGGGGGGGTCGGACCCAGTACTTC
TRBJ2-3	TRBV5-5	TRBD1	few	CASSLAWDRVFTDTQYF	TGTGCCAGCAGTTTGGCCTGGGACAGGGTGTTTACAGATACGCAGTATTTT
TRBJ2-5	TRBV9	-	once	CASTSLDAPQETQYF	TGTGCCAGCACCTCCCTAGATGCGCCACAAGAGACCCAGTACTTC
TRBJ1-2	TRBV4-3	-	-	CASSQERTGRYGYTF	TGCGCCAGCAGCCAGGAGCGAACAGGGAGGTATGGCTACACCTTC
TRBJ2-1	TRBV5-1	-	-	CASTLGGTQAYNEQFF	TGCGCCAGCACCCTTGGCGGGACGCAGGCCTACAATGAGCAGTTCTTC
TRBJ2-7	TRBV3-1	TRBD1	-	CASSQDKGTVIYEQYF	TGTGCCAGCAGCCAAGATAAGGGGACAGTTATATACGAGCAGTACTTC
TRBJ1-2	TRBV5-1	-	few	CASSLEGDNYYGYTF	TGCGCCAGCAGCTTGGAAGGGGATAATTACTATGGCTACACCTTC
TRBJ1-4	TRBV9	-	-	CASSPTEKGIYNEKLFF	TGTGCCAGCAGCCCCACCGAAAAAGGGATTTACAATGAAAAACTGTTTTTT
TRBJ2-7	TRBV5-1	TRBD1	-	CASSQGQVAYEQYF	TGCGCCAGCAGCCAGGGACAGGTTGCCTACGAGCAGTACTTC
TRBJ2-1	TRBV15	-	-	CATSREAGRYDEQFF	TGTGCCACCAGCAGAGAGGCAGGGAGATACGATGAGCAGTTCTTC